A single sample is the source of the 4 T cell receptor beta chains below, sequenced in a study of T cell responses to AZD1222 COVID-19 vaccine. Measured with immunoSEQ multiplex PCR; TCRdb has only the in-frame clones, and not every one. The sample yields roughly 100,000 clones, 80% to 90% seen once. The starting material was peripheral blood, obtained on day 0 of AZD1222 vaccination. The receptors were sampled from an adult in good health.

The J gene is TRBJ1-5, the V gene TRBV7-2; TRBD1 agrees at 9 bases. Germline CDR1 is SGHTA and CDR2 is FQGNSA. The CDR3 is made up of 14 amino acids. J gave up 7 bases and V 7 bases, and 8 bases lay outside the gene matches. The CDR3 here is CASTPGQGWQPQHF. In nucleotides, the CDR3 is TGTGCCAGCACCCCAGGACAGGGGTGGCAGCCCCAGCATTTT.

J is TRBJ1-1 and V is TRBV7-9, with 10 bases matching TRBD1. Germline CDR1 reads SEHNR; CDR2 reads FQNEAQ (reference sequence). V trimming: 4 bases; J trimming: 3 bases; junction bases outside the gene matches: 5. The CDR3 extends over 15 amino acids. The CDR3: CASSSSGQGYTEAFF. Written as DNA, the CDR3 is TGTGCCAGCAGCTCGTCGGGACAGGGGTACACTGAAGCTTTCTTT.

The chain recombines TRBV5-1 with TRBJ1-2; D perhaps matches TRBD1 (6 bases). This CDR3 spans 14 amino acids. Trimming shortened V by 7 bases and J by 4 bases, and 17 bases separated the two germline ends. CDR1 and CDR2 (germline): SGHRS, YFSETQ. In DNA, the CDR3 is TGCGCCAGCTCCCCACCCACAGGGAGCTATGGCTACACCTTC. Its protein is CASSPPTGSYGYTF. Filled out from reference TRBV5-1 and TRBJ1-2, the complete variable domain reads KAGVTQTPRYLIKTRGQQVTLSCSPISGHRSVSWYQQTPGQGLQFLFEYFSETQRNKGNFPGRFSGRQFSNSRSEMNVSTLELGDSALYLCASSPPTGSYGYTFGSGTRLTVV.

V is TRBV5-5 and J is TRBJ1-4; D gene uncertain. Germline V gene sequence: CDR1 SGHKS, CDR2 YYEKEE (reference sequence). V gave up 0 bases and J gave up 7 bases, with 10 bases separating them. The length of the CDR3 is 14 residues. This CDR3 is CASSLDLTSEKLFF. The DNA of the CDR3 is TGTGCCAGCAGCTTGGACTTAACCAGTGAAAAACTGTTTTTT. The whole variable domain, filled in from reference TRBV5-5 and TRBJ1-4, reads DAGVTQSPTHLIKTRGQQVTLRCSPISGHKSVSWYQQVLGQGPQFIFQYYEKEERGRGNFPDRFSARQFPNYSSELNVNALLLGDSALYLCASSLDLTSEKLFFGSGTQLSVL.